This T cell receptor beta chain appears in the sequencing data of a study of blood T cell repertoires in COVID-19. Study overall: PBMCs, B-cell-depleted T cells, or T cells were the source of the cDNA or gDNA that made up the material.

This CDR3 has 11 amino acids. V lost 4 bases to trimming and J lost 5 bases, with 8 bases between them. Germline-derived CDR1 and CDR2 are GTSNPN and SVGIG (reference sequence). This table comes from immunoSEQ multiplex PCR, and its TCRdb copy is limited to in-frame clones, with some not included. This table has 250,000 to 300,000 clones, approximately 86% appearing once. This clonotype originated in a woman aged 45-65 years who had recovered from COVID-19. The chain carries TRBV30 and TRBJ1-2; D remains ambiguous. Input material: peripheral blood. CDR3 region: CAWKRGYGYTF. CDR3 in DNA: TGTGCCTGGAAAAGAGGTTATGGCTACACCTTC.